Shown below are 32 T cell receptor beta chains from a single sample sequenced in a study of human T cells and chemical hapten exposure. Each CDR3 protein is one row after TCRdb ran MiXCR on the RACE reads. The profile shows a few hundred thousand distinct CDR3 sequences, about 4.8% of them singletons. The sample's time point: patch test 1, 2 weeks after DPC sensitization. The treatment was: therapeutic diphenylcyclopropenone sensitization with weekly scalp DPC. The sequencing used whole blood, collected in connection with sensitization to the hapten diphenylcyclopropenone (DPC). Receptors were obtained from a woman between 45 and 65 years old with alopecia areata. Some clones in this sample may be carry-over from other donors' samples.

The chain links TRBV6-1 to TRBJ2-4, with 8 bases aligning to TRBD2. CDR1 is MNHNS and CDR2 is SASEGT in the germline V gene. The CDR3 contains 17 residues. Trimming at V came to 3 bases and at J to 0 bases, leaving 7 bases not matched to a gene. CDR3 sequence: CASSEIGLAGAKNIQYF. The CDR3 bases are TGTGCCAGCAGTGAGATAGGTCTAGCGGGAGCCAAAAACATTCAGTACTTC.

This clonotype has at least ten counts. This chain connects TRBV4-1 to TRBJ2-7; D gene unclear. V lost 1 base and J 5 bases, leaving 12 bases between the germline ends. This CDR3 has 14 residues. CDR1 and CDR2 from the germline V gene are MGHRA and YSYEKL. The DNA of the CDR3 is TGCGCCAGCAGCCAAGGTGCCCTAAAGGACGAGCAGTACTTC. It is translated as CASSQGALKDEQYF.

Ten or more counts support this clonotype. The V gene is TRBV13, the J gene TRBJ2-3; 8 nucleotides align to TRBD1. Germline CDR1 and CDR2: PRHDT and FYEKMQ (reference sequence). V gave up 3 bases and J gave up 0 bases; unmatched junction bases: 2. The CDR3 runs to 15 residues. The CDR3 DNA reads TGTGCCAGCAGCTTGACAGGGGAAAGCACAGATACGCAGTATTTT. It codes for CASSLTGESTDTQYF. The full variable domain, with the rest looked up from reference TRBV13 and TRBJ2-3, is AAGVIQSPRHLIKEKRETATLKCYPIPRHDTVYWYQQGPGQDPQFLISFYEKMQSDKGSIPDRFSAQQFSDYHSELNMSSLELGDSALYFCASSLTGESTDTQYFGPGTRLTVL.

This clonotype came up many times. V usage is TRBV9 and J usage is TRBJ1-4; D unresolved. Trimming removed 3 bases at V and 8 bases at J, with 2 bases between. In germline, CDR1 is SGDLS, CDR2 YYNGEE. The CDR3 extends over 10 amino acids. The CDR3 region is CASSEEKLFF. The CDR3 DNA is TGTGCCAGCAGCGAAGAAAAACTGTTTTTT.

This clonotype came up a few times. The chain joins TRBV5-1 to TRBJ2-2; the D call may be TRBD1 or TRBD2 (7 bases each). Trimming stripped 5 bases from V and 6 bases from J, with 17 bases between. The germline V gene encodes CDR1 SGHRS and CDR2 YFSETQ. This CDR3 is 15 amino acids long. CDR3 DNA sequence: TGCGCCAGCAGAGCGATCAGGGGGAGGGCCGGGGAGCTGTTTTTT. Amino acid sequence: CASRAIRGRAGELFF.

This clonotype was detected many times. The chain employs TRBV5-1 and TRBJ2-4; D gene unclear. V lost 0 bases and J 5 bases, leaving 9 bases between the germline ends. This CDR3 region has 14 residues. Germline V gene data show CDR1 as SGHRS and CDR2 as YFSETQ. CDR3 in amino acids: CASSLGTQENIQYF. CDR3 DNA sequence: TGCGCCAGCAGCTTGGGGACCCAAGAAAACATTCAGTACTTC.

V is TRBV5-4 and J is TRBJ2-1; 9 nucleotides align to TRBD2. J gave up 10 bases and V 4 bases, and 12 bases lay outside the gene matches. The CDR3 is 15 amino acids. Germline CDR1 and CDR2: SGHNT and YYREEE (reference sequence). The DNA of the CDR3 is TGTGCCAGCAGCCCCGGGACTAGCCCCACTGGGGAGCAGTTCTTC. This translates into CASSPGTSPTGEQFF. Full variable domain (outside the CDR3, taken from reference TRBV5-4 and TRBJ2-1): ETGVTQSPTHLIKTRGQQVTLRCSSQSGHNTVSWYQQALGQGPQFIFQYYREEENGRGNFPPRFSGLQFPNYSSELNVNALELDDSALYLCASSPGTSPTGEQFFGPGTRLTVL.

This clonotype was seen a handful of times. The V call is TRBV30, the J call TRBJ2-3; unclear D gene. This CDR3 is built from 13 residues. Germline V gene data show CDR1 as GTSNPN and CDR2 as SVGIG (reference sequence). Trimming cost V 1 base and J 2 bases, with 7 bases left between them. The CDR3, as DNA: TGTGCCTGGAGTGGGGCCGTCACAGATACGCAGTATTTT. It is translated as CAWSGAVTDTQYF.

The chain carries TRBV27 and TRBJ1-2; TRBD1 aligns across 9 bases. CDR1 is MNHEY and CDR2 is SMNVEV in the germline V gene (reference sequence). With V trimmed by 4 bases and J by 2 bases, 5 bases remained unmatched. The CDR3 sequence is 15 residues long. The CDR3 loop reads CASSSDRGDNYGYTF. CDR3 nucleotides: TGTGCCAGCAGTTCTGACAGGGGGGACAACTATGGCTACACCTTC.

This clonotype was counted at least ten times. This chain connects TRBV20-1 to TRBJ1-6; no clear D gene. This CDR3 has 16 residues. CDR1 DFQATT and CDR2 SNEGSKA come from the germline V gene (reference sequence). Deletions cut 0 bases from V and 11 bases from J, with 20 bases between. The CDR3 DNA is TGCAGTGCTAGAGAGGGTTCCACGACTAAAACCACACCCCTCCACTTT. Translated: CSAREGSTTKTTPLHF.

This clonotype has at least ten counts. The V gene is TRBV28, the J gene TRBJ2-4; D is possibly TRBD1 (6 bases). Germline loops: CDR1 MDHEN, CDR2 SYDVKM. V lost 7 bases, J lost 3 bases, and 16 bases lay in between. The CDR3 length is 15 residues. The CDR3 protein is CASTFRTVSKNIQYF. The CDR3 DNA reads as TGTGCCAGCACCTTCAGGACAGTGAGCAAAAACATTCAGTACTTC.

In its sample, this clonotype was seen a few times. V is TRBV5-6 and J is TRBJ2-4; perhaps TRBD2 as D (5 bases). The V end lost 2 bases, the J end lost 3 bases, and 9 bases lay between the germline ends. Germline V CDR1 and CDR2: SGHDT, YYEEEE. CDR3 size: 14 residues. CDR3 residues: CASSLRGVKNIQYF. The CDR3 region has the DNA TGTGCCAGCAGCTTACGGGGTGTCAAAAACATTCAGTACTTC.

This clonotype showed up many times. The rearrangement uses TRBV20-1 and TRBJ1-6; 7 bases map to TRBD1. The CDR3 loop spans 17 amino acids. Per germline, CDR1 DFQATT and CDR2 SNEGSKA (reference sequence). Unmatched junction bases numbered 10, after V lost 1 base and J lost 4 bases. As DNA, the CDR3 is TGCAGTGCTAGAGGAGGGGACAGTTGGGGATATAATTCACCCCTCCACTTT. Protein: CSARGGDSWGYNSPLHF.

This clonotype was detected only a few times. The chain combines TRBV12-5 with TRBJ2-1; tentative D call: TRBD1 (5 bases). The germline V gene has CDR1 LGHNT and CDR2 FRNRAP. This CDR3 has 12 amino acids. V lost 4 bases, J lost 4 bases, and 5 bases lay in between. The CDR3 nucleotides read TGTGCTAGTGGTTCAGGGTACAATGAGCAGTTCTTC. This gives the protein CASGSGYNEQFF.

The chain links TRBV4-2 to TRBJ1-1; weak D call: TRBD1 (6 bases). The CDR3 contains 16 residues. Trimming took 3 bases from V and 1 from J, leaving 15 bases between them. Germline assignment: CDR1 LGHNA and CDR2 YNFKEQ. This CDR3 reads CASSHLGRGENTEAFF. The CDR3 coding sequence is TGTGCCAGCAGCCACTTAGGTAGGGGGGAGAACACTGAAGCTTTCTTT.

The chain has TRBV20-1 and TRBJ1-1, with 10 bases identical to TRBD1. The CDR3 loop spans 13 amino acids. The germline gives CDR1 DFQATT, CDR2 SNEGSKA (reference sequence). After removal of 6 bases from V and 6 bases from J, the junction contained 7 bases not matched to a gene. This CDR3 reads CSALRDRGSEAFF. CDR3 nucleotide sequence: TGCAGTGCCCTACGGGACAGGGGCTCTGAAGCTTTCTTT.

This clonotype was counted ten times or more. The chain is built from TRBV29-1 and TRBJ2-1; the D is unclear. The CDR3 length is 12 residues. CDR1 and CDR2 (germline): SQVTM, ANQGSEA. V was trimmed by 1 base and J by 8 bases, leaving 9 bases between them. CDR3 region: CSVEVRLDEQFF. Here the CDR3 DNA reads TGCAGCGTTGAAGTCAGGCTCGATGAGCAGTTCTTC.

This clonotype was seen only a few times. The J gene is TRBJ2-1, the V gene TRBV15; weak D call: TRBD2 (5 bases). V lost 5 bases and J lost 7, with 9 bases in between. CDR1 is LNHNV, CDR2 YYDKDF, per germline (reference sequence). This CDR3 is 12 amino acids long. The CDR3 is CATSASMNEQFF. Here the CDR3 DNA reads TGTGCCACCAGCGCTAGCATGAATGAGCAGTTCTTC.

The CDR3 here is CSVTGLATGEQYF. The CDR3 nucleotides are TGCAGCGTTACTGGACTAGCGACCGGCGAGCAGTACTTC. V usage is TRBV29-1 and J usage is TRBJ2-7; 9 positions agree with TRBD2. Germline lookup yields CDR1 SQVTM and CDR2 ANQGSEA. Trimming took 5 bases from V and 6 from J; bases not matched to a gene: 8. This CDR3 region has 13 residues.

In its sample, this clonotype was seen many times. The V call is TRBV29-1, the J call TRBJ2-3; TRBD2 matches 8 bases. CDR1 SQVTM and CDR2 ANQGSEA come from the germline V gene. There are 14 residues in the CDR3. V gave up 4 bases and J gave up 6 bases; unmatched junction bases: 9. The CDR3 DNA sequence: TGCAGCGTTGGAGGTAGCGGGGTTCAGGATACGCAGTATTTT. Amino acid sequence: CSVGGSGVQDTQYF.

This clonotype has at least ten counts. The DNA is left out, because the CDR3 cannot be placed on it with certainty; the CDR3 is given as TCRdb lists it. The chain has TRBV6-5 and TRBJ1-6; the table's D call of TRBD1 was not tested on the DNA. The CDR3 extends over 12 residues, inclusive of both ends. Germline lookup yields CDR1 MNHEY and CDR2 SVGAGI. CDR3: CASSFGAGPLHF.

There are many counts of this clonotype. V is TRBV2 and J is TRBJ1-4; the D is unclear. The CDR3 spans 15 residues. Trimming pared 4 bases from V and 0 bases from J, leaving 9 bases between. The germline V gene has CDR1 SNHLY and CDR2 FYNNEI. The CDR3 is CASSARRSTNEKLFF. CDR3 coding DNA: TGTGCCAGCAGTGCAAGACGGTCAACTAATGAAAAACTGTTTTTT.

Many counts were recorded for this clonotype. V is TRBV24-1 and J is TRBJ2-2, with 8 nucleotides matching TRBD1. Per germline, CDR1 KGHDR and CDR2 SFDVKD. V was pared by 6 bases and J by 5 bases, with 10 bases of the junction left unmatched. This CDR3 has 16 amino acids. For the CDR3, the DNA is TGTGCCACCAGTCCCCTTGGGACAGGTGGGACCGGGGAGCTGTTTTTT. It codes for CATSPLGTGGTGELFF.

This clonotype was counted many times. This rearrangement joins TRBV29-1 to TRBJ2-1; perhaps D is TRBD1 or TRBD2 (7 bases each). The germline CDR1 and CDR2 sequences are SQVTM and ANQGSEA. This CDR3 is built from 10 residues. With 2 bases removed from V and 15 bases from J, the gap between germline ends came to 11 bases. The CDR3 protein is CSVETGEGFF. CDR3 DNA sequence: TGCAGCGTTGAAACAGGGGAGGGGTTCTTC.

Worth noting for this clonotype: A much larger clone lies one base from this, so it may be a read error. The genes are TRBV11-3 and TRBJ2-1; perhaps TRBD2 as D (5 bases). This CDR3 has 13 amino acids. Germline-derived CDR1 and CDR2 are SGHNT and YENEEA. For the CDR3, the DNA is TGTGCCAGCAGCTCGGACTGGGGAAATGGGCAGTTCTTC. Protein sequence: CASSSDWGNGQFF.

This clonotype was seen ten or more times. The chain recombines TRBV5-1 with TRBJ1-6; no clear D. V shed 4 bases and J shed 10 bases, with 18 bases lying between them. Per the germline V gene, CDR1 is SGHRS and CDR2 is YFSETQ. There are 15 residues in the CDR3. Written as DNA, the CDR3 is TGCGCCAGCAGCCCGACTCAAGGAGGGCGGTCACCCCTCCACTTT. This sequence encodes CASSPTQGGRSPLHF.

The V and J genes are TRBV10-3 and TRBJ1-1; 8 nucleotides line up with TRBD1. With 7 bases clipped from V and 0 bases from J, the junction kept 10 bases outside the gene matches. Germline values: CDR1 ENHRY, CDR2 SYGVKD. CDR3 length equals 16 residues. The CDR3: CAIMTHRQGMNTEAFF. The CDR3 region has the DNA TGTGCCATCATGACCCACCGACAGGGGATGAACACTGAAGCTTTCTTT.

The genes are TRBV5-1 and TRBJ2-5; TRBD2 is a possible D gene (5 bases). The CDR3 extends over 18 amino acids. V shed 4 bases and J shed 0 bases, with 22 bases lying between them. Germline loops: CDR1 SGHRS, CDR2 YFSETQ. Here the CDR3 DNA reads TGCGCCAGCAGCCCAACGATAATGGACTTCACGTACCAAGAGACCCAGTACTTC. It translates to CASSPTIMDFTYQETQYF.

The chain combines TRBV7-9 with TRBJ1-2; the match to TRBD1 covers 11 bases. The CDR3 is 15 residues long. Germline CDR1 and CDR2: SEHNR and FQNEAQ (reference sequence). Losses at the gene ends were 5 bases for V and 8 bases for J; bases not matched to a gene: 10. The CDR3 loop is CASSPWTGGAEGYTF. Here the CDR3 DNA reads TGTGCCAGCAGCCCCTGGACAGGGGGCGCAGAGGGCTACACCTTC.

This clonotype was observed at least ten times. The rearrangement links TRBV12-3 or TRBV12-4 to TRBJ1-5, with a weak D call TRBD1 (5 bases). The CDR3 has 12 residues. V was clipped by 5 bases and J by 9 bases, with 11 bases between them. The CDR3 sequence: CASSPRVGPQHF. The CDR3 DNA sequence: TGTGCCAGCAGTCCCAGGGTGGGGCCCCAGCATTTT.

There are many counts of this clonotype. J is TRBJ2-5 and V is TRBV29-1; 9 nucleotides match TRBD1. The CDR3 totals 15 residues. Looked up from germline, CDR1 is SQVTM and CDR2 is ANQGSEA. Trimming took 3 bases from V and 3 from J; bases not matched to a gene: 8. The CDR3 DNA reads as TGCAGCGTTGAGGTCCCACGGACAGGGGAAGAGACCCAGTACTTC. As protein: CSVEVPRTGEETQYF.

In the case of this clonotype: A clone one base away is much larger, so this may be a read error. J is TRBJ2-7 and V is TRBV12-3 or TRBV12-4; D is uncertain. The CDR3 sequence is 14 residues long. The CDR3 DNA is TGTGCCAGCAGTTCCCCGGCGACCGGAAGCGAGCAGCACTTC. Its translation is CASSSPATGSEQHF.